The 9 T cell receptor beta chains below were found in one sample sequenced in a study of blood T cells in healthy people across ages. Using a J-beta primer mix together with a sample-barcoded 5' primer, a second PCR was run for roughly 6 to 11 cycles. In TCRdb, the 5' RACE reads were re-called with MiXCR into one record per CDR3 protein. The profile shows about 570,000 distinct CDR3 sequences, 25% to 30% of them singletons. What was sequenced was blood. Receptors were obtained from a woman aged 70-85 years in good health.

V usage is TRBV5-6 and J usage is TRBJ2-5; D possibly matches TRBD1 or TRBD2 (5 bases each). The CDR3 spans 14 residues. V dropped 0 bases and J dropped 4 bases, with 10 bases sitting between them. CDR1 is SGHDT and CDR2 is YYEEEE in the germline V gene. The CDR3 sequence: CASSLDRGVETQYF. CDR3 coding DNA: TGTGCCAGCAGCTTGGACAGAGGGGTAGAGACCCAGTACTTC.

With respect to this clonotype: Germline and junction disagree at one end, which may indicate a read error. The genes are TRBV7-2 and TRBJ1-1; D gene unclear. Per the germline V gene, CDR1 is SGHTA and CDR2 is FQGNSA. The length of the CDR3 is 15 residues. CDR3 nucleotide sequence: TGTGCCAGCAGCCCCATGAGGTCCCTGAACACTGAACCTTTCTTT. Translated: CASSPMRSLNTEPFF.

This clonotype appeared a few times. The chain employs TRBV5-1 and TRBJ1-1; TRBD1 matches at 11 bases. The J segment lost 4 bases and the V segment lost 2 bases, leaving 4 bases of the junction unmatched. The CDR3 spans 15 residues. Germline V CDR1 and CDR2: SGHRS, YFSETQ. CDR3 in DNA: TGCGCCAGCAGCTTCCTGGGACAGGGGGTCACTGAAGCTTTCTTT. It yields the protein CASSFLGQGVTEAFF.

This clonotype was seen a handful of times. The J gene is TRBJ1-2, the V gene TRBV4-2; D is unclear. CDR1 is LGHNA and CDR2 is YNFKEQ in the germline V gene. The CDR3 length is 15 residues. With 0 bases removed from V and 5 bases from J, the gap between germline ends came to 13 bases. The CDR3 sequence: CASSQDMTSGYGYTF. CDR3 sequence (DNA): TGTGCCAGCAGCCAAGATATGACCTCGGGATATGGCTACACCTTC.

Notes on this clonotype: One junction end does not reproduce the germline sequence, and a read error may be involved. The chain combines TRBV3-1 with TRBJ2-2, with a weak D call TRBD2 (6 bases). This CDR3 spans 14 amino acids. The germline V gene has CDR1 LGHDT and CDR2 YNNKEL (reference sequence). The CDR3 DNA follows: TGTGCCAGCTGCCACTGGGGGGAATCCGGGGAGCTGTTTTTT. It translates to CASCHWGESGELFF.

The chain recombines TRBV5-1 with TRBJ1-6; the D gene is possibly TRBD1 (6 bases). V was pared by 1 base and J by 8 bases, with 10 bases between. Germline values: CDR1 SGHRS, CDR2 YFSETQ. CDR3 length equals 14 residues. The CDR3 sequence: CASSLTGKDSPLHF. The CDR3 bases are TGCGCCAGCAGCTTGACAGGGAAAGATTCACCCCTCCACTTT.

This sequence joins TRBV6-2 or TRBV6-3 and TRBJ2-7; 8 bases map to TRBD2. Trimming removed 5 bases from V and 2 bases from J; junction bases left unmatched: 5. This CDR3 has 14 residues. In germline, CDR1 is MNHEY, CDR2 SVGEGT. The CDR3 loop is CASSPAGGPYEQYF. CDR3 in DNA: TGTGCCAGCAGTCCCGCGGGGGGCCCCTACGAGCAGTACTTC.

The rearrangement links TRBV2 to TRBJ2-5; no definite D call. Germline V lookup: CDR1 SNHLY, CDR2 FYNNEI. V dropped 0 bases and J dropped 5 bases, with 7 bases sitting between them. The CDR3 totals 13 residues. The CDR3 DNA reads as TGTGCCAGCAGTGAAGCGCAGGAGGAGACCCAGTACTTC. It translates to CASSEAQEETQYF.

Only a few counts were recorded for this clonotype. The germline gene is not matched at one end of the junction; a read error may be the cause. The chain couples TRBV29-1 to TRBJ2-7, with TRBD2 matching over 10 bases. The CDR3 runs to 15 residues. CDR1 SQVTM and CDR2 ANQGSEA come from the germline V gene. DNA for the CDR3: TGCAGCGTTGAGACCACTAGCGGGGCATCCTGCGAGCAGTACTTC. Translated, it gives CSVETTSGASCEQYF.